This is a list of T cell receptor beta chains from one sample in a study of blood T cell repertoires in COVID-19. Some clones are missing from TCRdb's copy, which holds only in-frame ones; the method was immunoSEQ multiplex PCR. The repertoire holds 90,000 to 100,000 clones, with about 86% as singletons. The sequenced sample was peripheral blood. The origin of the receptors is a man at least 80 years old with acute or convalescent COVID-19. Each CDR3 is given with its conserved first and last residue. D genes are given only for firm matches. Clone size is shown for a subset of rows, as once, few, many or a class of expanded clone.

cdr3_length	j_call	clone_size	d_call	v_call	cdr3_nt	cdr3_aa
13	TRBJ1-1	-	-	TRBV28	TGTGCCAGCAGTCCGGGACAGAACACTGAAGCTTTCTTT	CASSPGQNTEAFF
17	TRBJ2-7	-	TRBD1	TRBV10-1	TGCGCCAGCAGTGAGGCACAACAGGGGGCGAGGCCTCTCGAGCAGTACTTC	CASSEAQQGARPLEQYF
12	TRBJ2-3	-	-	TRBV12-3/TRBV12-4	TGTGCCAGCAGCACTAGCACAGATACGCAGTATTTT	CASSTSTDTQYF
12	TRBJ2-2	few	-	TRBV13	TGTGCCAGCAGCCTGAGGGATGGCGGGCTGTTTTTT	CASSLRDGGLFF
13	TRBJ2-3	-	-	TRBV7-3	TGTGCCACAACGGCGGGTCCGATTGGTACGCAGTATTTT	CATTAGPIGTQYF
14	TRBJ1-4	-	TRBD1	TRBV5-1	TGCGCCAGCAGCTTGGGACAGGGGCTCGAAAAACTGTTTTTT	CASSLGQGLEKLFF
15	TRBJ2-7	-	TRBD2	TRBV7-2	TGTGCCAGCAGCTTAGAGGGACTAGCCCTCTACGAGCAGTACTTC	CASSLEGLALYEQYF
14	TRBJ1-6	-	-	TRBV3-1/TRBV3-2	TGTGCCAGCAGCCAAACACACAATAATTCACCCCTCCACTTT	CASSQTHNNSPLHF
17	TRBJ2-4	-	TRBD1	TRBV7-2	TGTGCCAGCAGCTCGGTTTTCGGGACAGGGAGTGGAAACATTCAGTACTTC	CASSSVFGTGSGNIQYF
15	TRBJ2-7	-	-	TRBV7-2	TGTGCCAGCAGCCTAAGGCGGGACTCCACCTACGAGCAGTACTTC	CASSLRRDSTYEQYF
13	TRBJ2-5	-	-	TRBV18	TGTGCCAGCTCACACGGCGGGGAAGAGACCCAGTACTTC	CASSHGGEETQYF
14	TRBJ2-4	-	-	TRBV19	TGTGCCAGTAGTATAGATCCTAGGGGGAACATTCAGTACTTC	CASSIDPRGNIQYF
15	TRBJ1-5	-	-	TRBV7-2	TGTGCCAGCAGCTTAGCAGGGGGGGCAGGTCAGCCCCAGCATTTT	CASSLAGGAGQPQHF
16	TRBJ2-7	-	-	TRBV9	TGTGCCAGCAGCGTAGGGCCAGGGGCCTTAACCTACGAGCAGTACTTC	CASSVGPGALTYEQYF
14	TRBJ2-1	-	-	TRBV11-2	TGTGCCAGCAGCTTAGAAAGGGCTAGCGCTGAGCAGTTCTTC	CASSLERASAEQFF
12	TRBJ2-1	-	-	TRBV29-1	TGCAGCGTTAACCCCAATAGAAATGAGCAGTTCTTC	CSVNPNRNEQFF
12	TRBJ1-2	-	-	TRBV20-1	TGCAGTGCTAGTCCAGGGATCTATGGCTACACCTTC	CSASPGIYGYTF
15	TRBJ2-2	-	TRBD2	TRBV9	TGTGCCAGCAGCGTACGAGCGGGAGGCACCGGGGAGCTGTTTTTT	CASSVRAGGTGELFF
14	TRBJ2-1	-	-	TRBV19	TGTGCCAGTAGTACCCTAAGCTCCTACAATGAGCAGTTCTTC	CASSTLSSYNEQFF
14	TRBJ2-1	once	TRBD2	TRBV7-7	TGTGCTAGCAGCCAGCGGGGGTTGAGGGGTGAGCAGTTCTTC	CASSQRGLRGEQFF
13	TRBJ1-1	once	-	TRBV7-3	TGTGCCAGCAGCTTACAGGCGAACACTGAAGCTTTCTTT	CASSLQANTEAFF
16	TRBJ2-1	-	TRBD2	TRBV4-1	TGCGCCAGCAGCCAAGGTGCTAGCGGGAGATACAATGAGCAGTTCTTC	CASSQGASGRYNEQFF
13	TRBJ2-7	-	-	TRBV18	TGTGCCAGCTCACCGGAGGTTCGCTACGAGCAGTACTTC	CASSPEVRYEQYF
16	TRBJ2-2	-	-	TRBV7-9	TGTGCCAGCATCACCAGGATGGGCGCGAACACCGGGGAGCTGTTTTTT	CASITRMGANTGELFF
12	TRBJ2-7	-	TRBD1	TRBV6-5	TGTGCCAGCGGGACAGGGGCTTACGAGCAGTACTTC	CASGTGAYEQYF
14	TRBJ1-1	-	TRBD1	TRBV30	TGTGCCTGGAGTCCGGGACAGGGAGTCGCTGAAGCTTTCTTT	CAWSPGQGVAEAFF
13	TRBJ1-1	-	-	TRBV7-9	TGTGCCAGCAGCTTAAGAGAGAACACTGAAGCTTTCTTT	CASSLRENTEAFF
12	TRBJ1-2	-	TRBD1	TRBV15	TGTGCCACCAGCAGAGCGGACAGGGGGCTCAGGTTC	CATSRADRGLRF
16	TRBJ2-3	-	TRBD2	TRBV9	TGTGCCAGCAGCCCTGGGACTAGCCTTCAGACAGATACGCAGTATTTT	CASSPGTSLQTDTQYF
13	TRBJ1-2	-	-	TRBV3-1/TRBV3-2	TGTGCCAGCAGCCAAAATAGGGGCATGGGCTACACCTTC	CASSQNRGMGYTF
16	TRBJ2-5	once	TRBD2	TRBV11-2	TGTGCCAGCAGCCCCCAGTGGAGCGGGAGTCTAGAGACCCAGTACTTC	CASSPQWSGSLETQYF
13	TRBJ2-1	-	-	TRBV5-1	TGCGCCAGCAGCTTGGACGGCTACAGTGAGCAGTTCTTC	CASSLDGYSEQFF
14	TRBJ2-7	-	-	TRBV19	TGTGCCAGTAGTAGGGAGAGGTCGGCCTACGAGCAGTACTTC	CASSRERSAYEQYF